One sample yielded the 8 T cell receptor beta chains listed below, sequenced in a study of cytomegalovirus exposure and HLA in healthy donors. In the PCR, 60 Vbeta and 13 Jbeta primers were used. Clones were read by immunoSEQ multiplex PCR, and TCRdb kept only the in-frame ones, dropping some. The table shows about 160,000 clones, with 82% occurring only once. The specimen sequenced was PBMCs. Every receptor here comes from a girl aged 5 to 17 in good health and CMV-seropositive.

The chain links TRBV6-1 to TRBJ2-3; 7 bases map to TRBD1. This CDR3 spans 15 amino acids. V gave up 4 bases and J gave up 0 bases; unmatched junction bases: 4. Germline V gene sequence: CDR1 MNHNS, CDR2 SASEGT. The CDR3 bases are TGTGCCAGCAGTGCCCTACAGGGGAGCACAGATACGCAGTATTTT. It yields the protein CASSALQGSTDTQYF.

V and J are TRBV20-1 and TRBJ2-3; weak D call: TRBD2 (5 bases). CDR1 and CDR2 (germline): DFQATT, SNEGSKA (reference sequence). The CDR3 sequence is 11 residues long. V was shortened by 6 bases and J by 5 bases, with 9 bases between the two germline ends. CDR3 nucleotide sequence: TGCAGTGCGAGCCGGGAAGATACGCAGTATTTT. This codes for CSASREDTQYF.

The chain employs TRBV11-3 and TRBJ2-1; D gene uncertain. The CDR3 consists of 13 residues. The germline V gene has CDR1 SGHNT and CDR2 YENEEA. Trimming stripped 0 bases from V and 9 bases from J, with 9 bases between. The CDR3 region is CASSLDSLGEQFF. In nucleotides, the CDR3 is TGTGCCAGCAGCTTAGATTCTCTCGGTGAGCAGTTCTTC.

This sequence joins TRBV27 and TRBJ2-1; 10 positions match TRBD2. The CDR3 is 20 residues long. V shed 1 base, J shed 4 bases, and the junction held 16 bases outside the gene matches. The germline CDR1 and CDR2 sequences are MNHEY and SMNVEV (reference sequence). The CDR3 sequence is CASSLYRREREGTLYNEQFF. CDR3 bases: TGTGCCAGCAGTTTATATCGTCGTGAGCGGGAGGGAACCTTATACAATGAGCAGTTCTTC.

This clone was counted only a few times. The gene calls are TRBV10-2 and TRBJ1-5; D may be TRBD1 (5 bases). CDR3 length equals 15 residues. CDR1 is WSHSY and CDR2 is SAAADI in the germline V gene. V dropped 3 bases and J dropped 0 bases, with 9 bases sitting between them. The chain's CDR3 is CASSERQLSNQPQHF. For the CDR3, the DNA is TGCGCCAGCAGTGAAAGACAGCTTAGCAATCAGCCCCAGCATTTT.

This clone occurred a few times. CDR3 region: CSVTGAGYTEAFF. CDR3 DNA: TGCAGCGTGACCGGTGCGGGGTACACTGAAGCTTTCTTT. The rearrangement joins TRBV29-1 to TRBJ1-1, with D hard to call. CDR3 length: 13 amino acids. Trimming took off 6 bases at V and 3 bases at J, with 14 bases between the two ends. Germline CDR1 SQVTM, CDR2 ANQGSEA.

This clone was picked up one time. The CDR3 protein is CASSTSLASPSNEQFF. The CDR3 nucleotides read TGTGCCAGCAGTACGTCACTAGCGAGTCCCAGCAATGAGCAGTTCTTC. The rearrangement uses TRBV6-6 and TRBJ2-1; 7 nucleotides agree with TRBD2. Germline trimming cut 5 bases from V and 6 bases from J; bases unmatched to any gene: 13. The germline V gene has CDR1 MNHNY and CDR2 SVGAGI (reference sequence). The CDR3 spans 16 residues.

The chain recombines TRBV10-3 with TRBJ2-5; TRBD2 agrees at 15 bases. Germline V gene data show CDR1 as ENHRY and CDR2 as SYGVKD. The CDR3 has 16 residues. V gave up 3 bases and J gave up 4 bases; unmatched junction bases: 3. The CDR3, as DNA: TGTGCCATCAGTGACCCGGGACTAGCGGGGGGAGAGACCCAGTACTTC. Encoded protein: CAISDPGLAGGETQYF.